The present T cell receptor (beta chain) was sequenced within a study of cytomegalovirus exposure and HLA in healthy donors. The primer mix had 60 Vbeta and 13 Jbeta primers. The data were produced by immunoSEQ multiplex PCR, yet TCRdb's version contains in-frame clones alone and is incomplete. The table includes some 140,000 clones, 60% to 85% detected once. CDR1 and CDR2 (germline): MNHEY, SVGAGI. The V end was cut by 0 bases, the J end by 0 bases, with 5 bases between. This CDR3 comprises 14 residues. The source material was PBMCs. The chain links TRBV6-5 to TRBJ1-1; D not resolved. The TCR comes from a male donor in good health and CMV-seropositive. The CDR3 region is CASSYSLLNTEAFF. The CDR3 DNA reads as TGTGCCAGCAGTTACTCCCTATTGAACACTGAAGCTTTCTTT.